Described below is a single T cell receptor beta chain sequence and its context. Sequenced by immunoSEQ multiplex PCR; TCRdb stores in-frame clones only, minus some. The sample yields about 280,000 clones, 70% to 90% seen once. This sample was included in a study of blood T cell repertoires in COVID-19. Whole-study context: Samples came from the United States, Italy and Spain, spanning acute and convalescent COVID-19.

The CDR3 sequence is 13 residues long. Trimming took 4 bases from V and 8 from J, leaving 9 bases between them. Germline V gene lookup returns CDR1 SNHLY and CDR2 FYNNEI. Sequenced sample: peripheral blood. This TCR derives from a woman between 25 and 40 years old who had recovered from COVID-19. The rearrangement uses TRBV2 and TRBJ1-6; D is uncertain. In DNA form, the CDR3 reads TGTGCCAGCAGTGGGGAGGGTGATTCACCCCTCCACTTT. Translating gives CASSGEGDSPLHF. Full variable domain (rest looked up from reference TRBV2 and TRBJ1-6): EPEVTQTPSHQVTQMGQEVILRCVPISNHLYFYWYRQILGQKVEFLVSFYNNEISEKSEIFDDQFSVERPDGSNFTLKIRSTKLEDSAMYFCASSGEGDSPLHFGNGTRLTVT.